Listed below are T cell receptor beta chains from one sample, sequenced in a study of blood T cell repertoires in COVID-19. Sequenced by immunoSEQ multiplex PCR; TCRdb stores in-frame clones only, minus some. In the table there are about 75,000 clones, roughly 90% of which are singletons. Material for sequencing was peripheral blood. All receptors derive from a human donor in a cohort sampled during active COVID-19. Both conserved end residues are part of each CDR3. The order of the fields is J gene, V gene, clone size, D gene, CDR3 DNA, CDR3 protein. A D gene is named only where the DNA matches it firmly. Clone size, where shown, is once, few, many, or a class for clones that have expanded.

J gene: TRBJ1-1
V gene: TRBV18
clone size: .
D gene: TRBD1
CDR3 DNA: TGTGCCAGCTCACCGGGACAGGAACTTGAAGCTTTCTTT
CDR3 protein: CASSPGQELEAFF

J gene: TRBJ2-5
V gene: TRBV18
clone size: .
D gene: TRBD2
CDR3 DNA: TGTGCCAGCTCACCTTCCGGACTAGCGGGAAAAGAGACCCAGTACTTC
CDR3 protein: CASSPSGLAGKETQYF

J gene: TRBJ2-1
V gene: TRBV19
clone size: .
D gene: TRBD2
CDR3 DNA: TGTGCCAGTAGTATAGCCTCTCGAGCGGGGGGCCTCAATGAGCAGTTCTTC
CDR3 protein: CASSIASRAGGLNEQFF

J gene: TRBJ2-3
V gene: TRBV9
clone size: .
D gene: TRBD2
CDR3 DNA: TGTGCCAGCAGCCTAGGGAGCGGGGGAGGGTTTAGCACAGATACGCAGTATTTT
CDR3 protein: CASSLGSGGGFSTDTQYF

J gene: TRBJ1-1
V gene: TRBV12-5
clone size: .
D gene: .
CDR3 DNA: TGTGCTAGTGGTTTGGTTTCGGAGGGAGTGAGCACTGAAGCTTTCTTT
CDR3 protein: CASGLVSEGVSTEAFF

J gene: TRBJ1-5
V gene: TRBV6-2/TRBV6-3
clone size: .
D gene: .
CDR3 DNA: TGTGCCAGCAGTTACATAGAAAATCAGCCCCAGCATTTT
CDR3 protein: CASSYIENQPQHF

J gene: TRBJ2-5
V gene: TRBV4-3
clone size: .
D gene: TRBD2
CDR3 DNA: TGCGCCAGCAGCCAACTAGCGGGGGGCCGGGAGACCCAGTACTTC
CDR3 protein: CASSQLAGGRETQYF

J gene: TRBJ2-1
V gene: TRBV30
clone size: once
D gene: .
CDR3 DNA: TGTGCCTGGAGTGTACTTAGTATGAATGAGCAGTTCTTC
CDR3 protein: CAWSVLSMNEQFF

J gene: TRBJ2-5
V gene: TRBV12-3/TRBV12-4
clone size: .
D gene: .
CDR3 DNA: TGTGCCAGCAGTTCGGGAAACCAAGAGACCCAGTACTTC
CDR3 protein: CASSSGNQETQYF

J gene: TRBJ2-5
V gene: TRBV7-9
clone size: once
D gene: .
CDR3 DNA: TGTGCCAGCAGCTTAGCGTCGGGGGTACAAGAGACCCAGTACTTC
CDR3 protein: CASSLASGVQETQYF

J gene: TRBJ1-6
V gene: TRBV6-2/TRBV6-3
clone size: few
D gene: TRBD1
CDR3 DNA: TGTGCCAGCAGTTACTACCGGGACAGAGTCCACTTT
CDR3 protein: CASSYYRDRVHF

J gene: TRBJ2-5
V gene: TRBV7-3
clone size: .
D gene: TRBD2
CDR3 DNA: TGTGCCAGCAGCTTAACGGCTAGCGGGAGGTTGGAGACCCAGTACTTC
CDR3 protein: CASSLTASGRLETQYF

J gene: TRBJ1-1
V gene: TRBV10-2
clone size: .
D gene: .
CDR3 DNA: TGCGCCAGCAGTTCCTCCGATACAGGGCGTGAAGCTTTCTTT
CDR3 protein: CASSSSDTGREAFF

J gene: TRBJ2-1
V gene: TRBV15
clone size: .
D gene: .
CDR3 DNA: TGTGCCACCAGCAACCGACATGGGGAGCAGTTCTTC
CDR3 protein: CATSNRHGEQFF

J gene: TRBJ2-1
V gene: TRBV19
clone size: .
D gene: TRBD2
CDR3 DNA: TGTGCCAGTACAGCACTAGCGGGGCCGGGCAATGAGCAGTTCTTC
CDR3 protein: CASTALAGPGNEQFF

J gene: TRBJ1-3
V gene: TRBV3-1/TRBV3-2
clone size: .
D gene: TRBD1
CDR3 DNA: TGTGCCAGCAGCCAAGGGGGCACAGGGGCTGGAAACACCATATATTTT
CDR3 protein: CASSQGGTGAGNTIYF

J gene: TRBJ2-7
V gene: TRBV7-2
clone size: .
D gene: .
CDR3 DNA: TGTGCCAGCAGCTTGGGTCAGGGTGCCTACGAGCAGTACTTC
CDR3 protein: CASSLGQGAYEQYF

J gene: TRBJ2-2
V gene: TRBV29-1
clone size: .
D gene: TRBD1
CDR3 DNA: TGCAGCGTTTTAGTTCCCAGGGGGCGCGGCACCGGGGAGCTGTTTTTT
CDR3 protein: CSVLVPRGRGTGELFF

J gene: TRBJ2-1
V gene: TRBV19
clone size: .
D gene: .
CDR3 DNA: TGTGCCAGTAGTCCGTTCACAGCCGGCTACAATGAGCAGTTCTTC
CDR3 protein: CASSPFTAGYNEQFF

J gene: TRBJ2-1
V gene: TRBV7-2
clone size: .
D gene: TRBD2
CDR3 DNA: TGTGCCAGCAGCGGCGCGACGATAGCGGGGGGCTCCCTCCGGGGGGAGCAGTTCTTC
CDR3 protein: CASSGATIAGGSLRGEQFF

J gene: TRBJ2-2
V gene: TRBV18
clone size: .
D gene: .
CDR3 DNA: TGTGCCAGCTCAGGGACACTGAACACCGGGGAGCTGTTTTTT
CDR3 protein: CASSGTLNTGELFF

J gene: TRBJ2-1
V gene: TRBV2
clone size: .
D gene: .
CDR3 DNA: TGTGCCGGACTGACCTACAATGAGCAGTTCTTC
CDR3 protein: CAGLTYNEQFF

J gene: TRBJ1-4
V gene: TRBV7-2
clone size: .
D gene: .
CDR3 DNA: TGTGCCAGCAGCTCAAGCTCCGCAACTAATGAAAAACTGTTTTTT
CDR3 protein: CASSSSSATNEKLFF

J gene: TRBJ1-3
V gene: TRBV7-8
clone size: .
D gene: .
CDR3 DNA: TGTGCCAGCAGCTTAGCGGGGGGGCTAGACACCATATATTTT
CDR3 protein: CASSLAGGLDTIYF

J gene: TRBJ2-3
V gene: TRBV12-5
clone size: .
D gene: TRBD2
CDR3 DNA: TGTGCTAGTGGCCCAACTGTCGCGGGGGCAGATACGCAGTATTTT
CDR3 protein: CASGPTVAGADTQYF

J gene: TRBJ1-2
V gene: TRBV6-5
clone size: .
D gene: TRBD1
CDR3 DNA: TGTGCCAGCAGCCTGGGACAGGGGGCGGGCGGCTACACCTTC
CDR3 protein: CASSLGQGAGGYTF

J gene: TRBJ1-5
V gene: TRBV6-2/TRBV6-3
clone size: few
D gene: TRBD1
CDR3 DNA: TGTGCCAGCAGTTACCAGGGGGCTACGGGTCTGGGACAGCCCCAGCATTTT
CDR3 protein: CASSYQGATGLGQPQHF

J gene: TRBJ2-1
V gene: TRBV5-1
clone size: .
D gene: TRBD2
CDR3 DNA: TGCGCCAGCAGCTTAACTAGCGGGGGAGGATGGAATGAGCAGTTCTTC
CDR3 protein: CASSLTSGGGWNEQFF

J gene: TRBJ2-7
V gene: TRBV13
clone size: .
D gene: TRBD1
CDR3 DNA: TGTGCCAGCAGCTTCCCTGGACAGGGTGGCTCCTACGAGCAGTACTTC
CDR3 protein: CASSFPGQGGSYEQYF

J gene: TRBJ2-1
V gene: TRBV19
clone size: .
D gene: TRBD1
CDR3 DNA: TGTGCCTCCCAGGGACAGGGCCTTTACAATGAGCAGTTCTTC
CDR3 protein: CASQGQGLYNEQFF

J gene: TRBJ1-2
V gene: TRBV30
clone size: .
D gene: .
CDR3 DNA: TGTGCCTGGAACTATGATGACTATGGCTACACCTTC
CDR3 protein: CAWNYDDYGYTF

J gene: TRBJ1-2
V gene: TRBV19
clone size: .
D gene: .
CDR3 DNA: TGTGCCAGTAGAAGAACCGAGTATGGCTACACCTTC
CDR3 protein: CASRRTEYGYTF

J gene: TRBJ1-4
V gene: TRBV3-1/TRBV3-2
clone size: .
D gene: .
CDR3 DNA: TGTGCCAGCAGCCGGGGCCCTGAAGAAAAACTGTTTTTT
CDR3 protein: CASSRGPEEKLFF

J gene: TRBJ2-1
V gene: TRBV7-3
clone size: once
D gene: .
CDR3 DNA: TGTGCCAGCAGCTTGGGGAATACTCCGCGGGTCTTC
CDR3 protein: CASSLGNTPRVF

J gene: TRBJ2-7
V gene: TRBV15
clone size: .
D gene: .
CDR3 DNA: TGTGCCACCAGCAGAGGGACTAATTTATACGAGCAGTACTTC
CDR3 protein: CATSRGTNLYEQYF

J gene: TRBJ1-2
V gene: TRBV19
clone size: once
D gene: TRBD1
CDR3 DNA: TGTGCCAGTAGTATGTCCCCAGGTGGCAGGGGGCACGGCTACACCTTC
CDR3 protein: CASSMSPGGRGHGYTF

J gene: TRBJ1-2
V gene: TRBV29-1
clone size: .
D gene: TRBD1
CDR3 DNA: TGCAGCGTTGAACGACCTACAGGGGTAAGAGGCTACACCTTC
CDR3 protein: CSVERPTGVRGYTF

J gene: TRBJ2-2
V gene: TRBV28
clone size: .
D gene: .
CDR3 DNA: TGTGCCAGCCGGCCGGACACCAACACCGGGGAGCTGTTTTTT
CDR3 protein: CASRPDTNTGELFF

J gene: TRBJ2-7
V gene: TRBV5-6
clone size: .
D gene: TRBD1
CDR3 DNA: TGTGCCAGCAGCTGGGGACAGGACTACGAGCAGTACTTC
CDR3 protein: CASSWGQDYEQYF

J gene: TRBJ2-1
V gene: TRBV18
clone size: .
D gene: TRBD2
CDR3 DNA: TGTGCCAGCTCATCCGGGACTAGCGGGAGTTCTAATGAGCAGTTCTTC
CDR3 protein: CASSSGTSGSSNEQFF

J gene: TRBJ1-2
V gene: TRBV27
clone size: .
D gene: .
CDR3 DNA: TGTGCCCCCCATAACTCGGGTTTCCCATCGGGGGGCTACACCTTC
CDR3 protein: CAPHNSGFPSGGYTF

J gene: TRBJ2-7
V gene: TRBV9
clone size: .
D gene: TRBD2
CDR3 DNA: TGTGCCAGCAGCCCCCAAGGCGGCAGGACTAGCGGGAGGGCGAACGACGAGCAGTACTTC
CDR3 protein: CASSPQGGRTSGRANDEQYF

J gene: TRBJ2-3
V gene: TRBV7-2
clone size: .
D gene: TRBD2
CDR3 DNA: TGTGCCAGCAGCTTAATCCCCCTAGCGGCCACAGATACGCAGTATTTT
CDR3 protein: CASSLIPLAATDTQYF

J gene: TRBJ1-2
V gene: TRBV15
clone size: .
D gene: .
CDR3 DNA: TGTGCCACCAGCAGAACCGGTTCGGGCTACACCTTC
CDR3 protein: CATSRTGSGYTF

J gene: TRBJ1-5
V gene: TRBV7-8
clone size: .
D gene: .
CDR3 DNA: TGTGCCAGCAGCTCAGGGCCAGTGGGTCAGCCCCAGCATTTT
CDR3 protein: CASSSGPVGQPQHF

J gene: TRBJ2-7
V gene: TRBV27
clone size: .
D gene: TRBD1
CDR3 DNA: TGTGCCAGCAGTCCCGGGACAGGGGGCTACGAGCAGTACTTC
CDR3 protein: CASSPGTGGYEQYF

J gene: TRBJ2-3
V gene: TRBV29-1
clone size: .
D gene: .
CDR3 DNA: TGCAGCGTTACAGCGGATTCTAGCACAGATACGCAGTATTTT
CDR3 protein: CSVTADSSTDTQYF

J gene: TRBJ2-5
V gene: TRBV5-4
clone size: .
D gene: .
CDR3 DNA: TGTGCCAGCAGCTCGCCGGAGATGACTAACCCAGACCAAGAGACCCAGTACTTC
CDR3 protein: CASSSPEMTNPDQETQYF

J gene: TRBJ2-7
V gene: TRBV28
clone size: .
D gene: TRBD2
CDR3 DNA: TGTGCCAGCAGTCCACCTCACGGTACTAGCGGGACCTACGAGCAGTACTTC
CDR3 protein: CASSPPHGTSGTYEQYF

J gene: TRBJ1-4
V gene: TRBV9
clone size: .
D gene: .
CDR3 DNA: TGTGCCAGCAGCGTAACTATGGGTCGTGAAAAACTGTTTTTT
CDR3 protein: CASSVTMGREKLFF

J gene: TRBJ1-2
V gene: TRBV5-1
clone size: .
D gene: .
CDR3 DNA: TGCGCCAGCAGCTTGACAGGAGACGCCTTTAACTATGGCTACACCTTC
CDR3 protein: CASSLTGDAFNYGYTF

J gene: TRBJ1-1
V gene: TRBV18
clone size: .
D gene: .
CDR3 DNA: TGTGCCAGCTCACCGGTCACAGGTAATGAAGGTGAAGCTTTCTTT
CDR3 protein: CASSPVTGNEGEAFF

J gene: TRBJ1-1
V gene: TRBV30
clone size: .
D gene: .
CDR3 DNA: TGTGCCTGTCGGACAGTCTTGAACACTGAAGCTTTCTTT
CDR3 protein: CACRTVLNTEAFF

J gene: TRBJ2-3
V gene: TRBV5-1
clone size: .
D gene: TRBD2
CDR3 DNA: TGCGCCAGCAGCGGACCGAACACTAGCGGGGGGGGTACGCAGTATTTT
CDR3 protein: CASSGPNTSGGGTQYF

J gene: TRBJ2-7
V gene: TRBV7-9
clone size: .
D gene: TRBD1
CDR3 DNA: TGTGCCAGCAGCTTAGAGGACAGGGGAGACGAGCAGTACTTC
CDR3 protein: CASSLEDRGDEQYF

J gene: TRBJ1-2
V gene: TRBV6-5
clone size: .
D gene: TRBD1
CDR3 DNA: TGTGCCAGCAGAAAGACAGGGGACGATGGCTACACCTTC
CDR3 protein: CASRKTGDDGYTF

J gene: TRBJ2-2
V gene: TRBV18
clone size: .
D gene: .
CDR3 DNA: TGTGCCAGCTCACCACAAACTAAGAACACCGGGGAGCTGTTTTTT
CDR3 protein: CASSPQTKNTGELFF